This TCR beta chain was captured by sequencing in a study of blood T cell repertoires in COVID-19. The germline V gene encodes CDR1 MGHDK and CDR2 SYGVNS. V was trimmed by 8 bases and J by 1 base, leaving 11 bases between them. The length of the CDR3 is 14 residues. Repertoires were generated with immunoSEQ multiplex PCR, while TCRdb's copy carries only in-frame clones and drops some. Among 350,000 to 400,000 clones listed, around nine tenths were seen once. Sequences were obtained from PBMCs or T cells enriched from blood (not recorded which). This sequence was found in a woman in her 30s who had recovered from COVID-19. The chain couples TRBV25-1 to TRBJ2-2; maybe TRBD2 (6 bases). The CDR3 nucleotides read TGTGCCAGCCTGGGACTCGGGAACACCGGGGAGCTGTTTTTT. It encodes CASLGLGNTGELFF.